The 7 T cell receptor beta chains below were found in one sample sequenced in a study of tumor-infiltrating lymphocytes in primary liver carcinoma. Total RNA and DNA came together from approximately 20-30 mg of bulk tissue without cell sorting. The researchers produced TCR beta cDNA from around 0.5 ug total RNA with a constant-region primer. Three nested multiplex PCR rounds of slightly modified ARM-PCR generated TCR beta libraries. In the first two PCR rounds, TRBV1-TRBV30 forward primers were paired with a C-beta reverse primer, and each round lasted 10 cycles. From the multiplex PCR reads, TCRdb called clonotypes with MiXCR, one entry per CDR3 protein. The sample shows around 32,000 distinct CDR3 sequences, 76% of them seen only once. Sequences were obtained from liver tumor tissue from sampling region 5. The sample's subset: tumor region T5, tumor centre. The receptors were gathered from a man between 40 and 49 years old with primary liver carcinoma and hepatitis B virus infection.

With respect to this clonotype: Compared with germline, one end of the junction differs, possibly owing to a read error. The rearrangement joins TRBV29-1 to TRBJ2-7; D is ambiguous. CDR1 and CDR2 (germline): SQVTM, ANQGSEA. This CDR3 is 13 amino acids long. As DNA, the CDR3 is TGCAGCGCCCGCATAGAGCGAGCCTACGAGCAGTATTTC. Its translation is CSARIERAYEQYF.

The chain joins TRBV12-3 or TRBV12-4 to TRBJ2-5; 7 positions match TRBD1. The CDR3 sequence is 15 residues long. V lost 9 bases to trimming and J lost 2 bases; unmatched junction nucleotides: 12. CDR3 sequence: CASSSLTGRQETQYF. The DNA for the CDR3 is TGTGCCAGTAGTAGTTTGACAGGGAGACAAGAGACCCAGTACTTC.

This clonotype was seen more than once but under ten times. The chain employs TRBV24-1 and TRBJ2-3; D is perhaps TRBD2 (5 bases). This CDR3 has 16 residues. The germline V gene has CDR1 KGHDR and CDR2 SFDVKD. V was cut by 1 base and J by 3 bases, with 13 bases left in between. This CDR3 is CATSDFGRRGTDTQYF. CDR3 nucleotide sequence: TGTGCCACCAGTGATTTCGGCAGACGAGGGACAGATACGCAGTATTTT.

On this clonotype: The junction departs from germline at one end; a sequencing error may be responsible. The chain links TRBV10-2 to TRBJ2-1; 8 nucleotides line up with TRBD2. The length of the CDR3 is 15 residues. Germline loops: CDR1 WSHSY, CDR2 SAAADI. CDR3 sequence (DNA): TGTGCCAGCAGTGGGGTACTAGCGGAATACAATGAGAAGTTCTTC. This gives the protein CASSGVLAEYNEKFF.

With regard to this clonotype: An end of the junction does not agree with germline; a read error may underlie this. The rearrangement links TRBV6-5 to TRBJ2-7; 9 bases align to TRBD1. The germline V gene encodes CDR1 MNHEY and CDR2 SVGAGI. The CDR3 is 16 residues long. The CDR3 is CTSSYMLGQGNYEQYF. The CDR3 region has the DNA TGTACCAGCAGTTACATGTTGGGACAGGGCAACTATGAGCAGTACTTC.

This chain joins TRBV7-9 and TRBJ1-2; unclear D gene. Trimming left V 5 bases short and J 14 bases short, with 30 bases between. The CDR3 contains 16 residues. CDR1 is SEHNR and CDR2 is FQNEAQ in the germline V gene (reference sequence). Here the CDR3 reads CASSPEGRLSQYDHTF. The DNA of the CDR3 is TGTGCCAGCAGCCCCGAGGGCAGGCTGTCCCAGTATGACCATACCTTC.

About this clonotype: One end of the junction does not line up with germline, which may come from a read error. This chain joins TRBV4-2 and TRBJ2-7; TRBD1 might be the D (5 bases). Germline V gene data show CDR1 as LGHNA and CDR2 as YNFKEQ. The CDR3 covers 13 residues. Here the CDR3 reads CASTQGQGYEQNF. In nucleotides, the CDR3 is TGTGCCAGCACCCAAGGACAAGGCTACGAGCAGAACTTC.